Below are 25 T cell receptor beta chains sequenced from a single sample in a study of T cell responses to AZD1222 COVID-19 vaccine. The protocol was immunoSEQ multiplex PCR, while the TCRdb copy is restricted to in-frame clones and leaves out a portion. This table holds 100,000 to 150,000 clones, roughly 90% found once. The sample in question was peripheral blood, obtained on day 0 of AZD1222 vaccination. The receptors shown here come from an adult in good health.

The chain couples TRBV5-1 to TRBJ1-2; the match to TRBD1 covers 9 bases. The CDR3 spans 16 residues. Germline CDR1 reads SGHRS; CDR2 reads YFSETQ. With 3 bases clipped from V and 4 bases from J, the junction kept 10 bases outside the gene matches. The CDR3 nucleotides are TGCGCCAGCAGCTCGGGACAGGGCCAGTCAGCCTATGGCTACACCTTC. Translating it yields CASSSGQGQSAYGYTF.

This chain joins TRBV7-8 and TRBJ2-7, with 13 bases matching TRBD2. J gave up 2 bases and V 3 bases, and 4 bases lay outside the gene matches. Germline assignment: CDR1 SGHVS and CDR2 FQNEAQ. The CDR3 has 16 amino acids. CDR3 in amino acids: CASSFLGLAGAYEQYF. CDR3 nucleotides: TGTGCCAGCAGCTTCCTCGGACTAGCGGGAGCCTACGAGCAGTACTTC. Filled out from reference TRBV7-8 and TRBJ2-7, the complete variable domain reads GAGVSQSPRYKVAKRGQDVALRCDPISGHVSLFWYQQALGQGPEFLTYFQNEAQLDKSGLPSDRFFAERPEGSVSTLKIQRTQQEDSAVYLCASSFLGLAGAYEQYFGPGTRLTVT.

This rearrangement joins TRBV6-5 to TRBJ2-7; TRBD1 aligns across 8 bases. V trimming: 8 bases; J trimming: 2 bases; junction bases outside the gene matches: 8. This CDR3 has 14 residues. Germline assignment: CDR1 MNHEY and CDR2 SVGAGI. CDR3 amino acids: CASATDRGPYEQYF. As DNA, the CDR3 is TGTGCCAGCGCCACCGACAGGGGACCCTACGAGCAGTACTTC.

The chain has TRBV3-1 (or the pseudogene TRBV3-2) and TRBJ2-3; no firm D call. V dropped 4 bases and J dropped 4 bases, with 9 bases sitting between them. This CDR3 comprises 13 residues. Germline V lookup: CDR1 LGHDT, CDR2 YNNKEL (reference sequence). Here the CDR3 DNA reads TGTGCCAGCAGCCCCAGCCTCGCAGATACGCAGTATTTT. Translated, it gives CASSPSLADTQYF.

The chain couples TRBV27 to TRBJ1-2; 10 nucleotides align to TRBD1. Germline assignment: CDR1 MNHEY and CDR2 SMNVEV (reference sequence). Unmatched junction bases numbered 7, after V lost 5 bases and J lost 7 bases. CDR3 size: 14 residues. CDR3 amino acids: CASSATGGGSGYTF. The CDR3, as DNA: TGTGCCAGCAGTGCGACAGGGGGCGGCTCTGGCTACACCTTC.

This rearrangement joins TRBV10-3 to TRBJ2-7; 10 bases map to TRBD2. CDR3 length: 14 residues. Looked up from germline, CDR1 is ENHRY and CDR2 is SYGVKD. V gave up 10 bases and J gave up 7 bases; unmatched junction bases: 13. DNA of the CDR3: TGTGCCAGCAGGTCTAGCGGGAGTCGTCAAGAGCAGTACTTC. It specifies CASRSSGSRQEQYF.

V and J are TRBV28 and TRBJ1-6; D is perhaps TRBD1 (5 bases). Trimming shortened V by 6 bases and J by 12 bases, and 15 bases separated the two germline ends. Germline V lookup: CDR1 MDHEN, CDR2 SYDVKM. The CDR3 is made up of 13 amino acids. Here the CDR3 reads CASRWPGAQPLHF. CDR3 sequence (DNA): TGTGCCAGCAGGTGGCCTGGGGCTCAACCCCTCCACTTT. The full variable domain, in which reference TRBV28 and TRBJ1-6 provide the parts outside the CDR3, is DVKVTQSSRYLVKRTGEKVFLECVQDMDHENMFWYRQDPGLGLRLIYFSYDVKMKEKGDIPEGYSVSREKKERFSLILESASTNQTSMYLCASRWPGAQPLHFGNGTRLTVT.

This clone appeared a single time. The chain is built from TRBV19 and TRBJ2-5; D unclear. Germline loops: CDR1 LNHDA, CDR2 SQIVND (reference sequence). Deletions cut 6 bases from V and 0 bases from J, with 8 bases between. The CDR3 runs to 13 residues. CDR3 in amino acids: CASRSEYQETQYF. The CDR3 DNA sequence: TGTGCCAGTAGAAGCGAGTACCAAGAGACCCAGTACTTC.

The genes are TRBV9 and TRBJ1-2, with D unclear. Trimming left V 6 bases short and J 2 bases short, with 14 bases between. The CDR3 spans 14 residues. Per germline, CDR1 SGDLS and CDR2 YYNGEE. As DNA, the CDR3 is TGTGCCAGCAACCCCCTCGAGGGAAACTATGGCTACACCTTC. Protein: CASNPLEGNYGYTF.

The rearrangement links TRBV5-1 to TRBJ2-5, with D uncertain. This CDR3 has 13 residues. Germline V CDR1 and CDR2: SGHRS, YFSETQ. With 0 bases removed from V and 0 bases from J, the gap between germline ends came to 3 bases. In nucleotides, the CDR3 is TGCGCCAGCAGCTTGGGGTACCAAGAGACCCAGTACTTC. Residues: CASSLGYQETQYF.

The rearrangement uses TRBV19 and TRBJ1-2; 9 bases line up with TRBD1. This CDR3 has 15 amino acids. The germline V gene encodes CDR1 LNHDA and CDR2 SQIVND (reference sequence). Trimming cost V 5 bases and J 4 bases; bases outside gene matches: 8. In nucleotides, the CDR3 is TGTGCCAGTAGTGGCAACAGGGGGCGCGGCTATGGCTACACCTTC. Its translation: CASSGNRGRGYGYTF.

The chain links TRBV5-4 to TRBJ2-1, with 8 bases lining up with TRBD2. There are 14 residues in the CDR3. After removal of 1 base from V and 4 bases from J, the junction contained 1 base not matched to a gene. The germline CDR1 and CDR2 sequences are SGHNT and YYREEE (reference sequence). The CDR3 is CASSLRGGYNEQFF. The CDR3 region has the DNA TGTGCCAGCAGCTTGCGGGGGGGTTACAATGAGCAGTTCTTC. The variable domain in full, completed from reference TRBV5-4 and TRBJ2-1, reads ETGVTQSPTHLIKTRGQQVTLRCSSQSGHNTVSWYQQALGQGPQFIFQYYREEENGRGNFPPRFSGLQFPNYSSELNVNALELDDSALYLCASSLRGGYNEQFFGPGTRLTVL.

V gene TRBV6-5 combines with J gene TRBJ1-5; 7 nucleotides match TRBD1. The CDR3 consists of 13 residues. Germline CDR1 and CDR2: MNHEY and SVGAGI. V gave up 8 bases and J gave up 3 bases; unmatched junction bases: 4. The CDR3 reads CASWGQFNQPQHF. CDR3 nucleotide sequence: TGTGCCAGCTGGGGACAGTTCAATCAGCCCCAGCATTTT.

The chain couples TRBV5-1 to TRBJ2-3; tentative D call: TRBD1 (7 bases). Per germline, CDR1 SGHRS and CDR2 YFSETQ. The CDR3 loop spans 17 amino acids. Trimming took off 1 base at V and 0 bases at J, with 15 bases between the two ends. CDR3: CASSLTTRGHSTDTQYF. As DNA, the CDR3 is TGCGCCAGCAGCTTGACGACTAGGGGGCATAGCACAGATACGCAGTATTTT.

The rearrangement links TRBV18 to TRBJ2-7; 11 positions agree with TRBD2. The J segment lost 3 bases and the V segment lost 3 bases, leaving 4 bases of the junction unmatched. The CDR3 sequence is 15 residues long. Germline CDR1 KGHSH, CDR2 LQKENI. The CDR3 DNA reads TGTGCCAGCTCACCCTTAGCGGGAGGGGGCTACGAGCAGTACTTC. It encodes CASSPLAGGGYEQYF.

A remark on this clone: Other DNA sequences from this sample encode an identical CDR3 as well. The CDR3 spells CASRGGISGANVLTF. In DNA form, the CDR3 reads TGTGCCAGCAGAGGCGGGATCTCTGGGGCCAACGTCCTGACTTTC. The chain recombines TRBV6-5 with TRBJ2-6; TRBD2 is a possible D gene (6 bases). The CDR3 spans 15 residues. The ends were cut back, 6 bases at V and 0 bases at J, with 9 bases in the middle. Germline V gene lookup returns CDR1 MNHEY and CDR2 SVGAGI.

The V gene is TRBV7-9, the J gene TRBJ1-4, with D unresolved. CDR1 and CDR2 (germline): SEHNR, FQNEAQ (reference sequence). V was shortened by 6 bases and J by 1 base, with 12 bases between the two germline ends. This CDR3 spans 15 amino acids. The CDR3 DNA sequence: TGTGCCAGCAGTCGAGGGATTATAACTAATGAAAAACTGTTTTTT. It translates to CASSRGIITNEKLFF.

The chain combines TRBV3-1 (or the pseudogene TRBV3-2) with TRBJ1-3; D gene unclear. The CDR3 extends over 15 amino acids. The germline CDR1 and CDR2 sequences are LGHDT and YNNKEL (reference sequence). Deletions cut 0 bases from V and 1 base from J, with 7 bases between. CDR3 in amino acids: CASSQDPRSGNTIYF. CDR3 nucleotide sequence: TGTGCCAGCAGCCAAGATCCTCGTTCTGGAAACACCATATATTTT.

The chain has TRBV19 and TRBJ2-5, with 9 bases fitting TRBD2. Per germline, CDR1 LNHDA and CDR2 SQIVND (reference sequence). V lost 6 bases and J lost 5; bases outside the gene matches: 16. The CDR3 is 17 residues long. CDR3 DNA: TGTGCCAGTAGGCCTCTAGCGGGACGGGGAACAGAGGAGACCCAGTACTTC. Translated: CASRPLAGRGTEETQYF. The whole variable domain, filled in from reference TRBV19 and TRBJ2-5, reads DGGITQSPKYLFRKEGQNVTLSCEQNLNHDAMYWYRQDPGQGLRLIYYSQIVNDFQKGDIAEGYSVSREKKESFPLTVTSAQKNPTAFYLCASRPLAGRGTEETQYFGPGTRLLVL.

The genes are TRBV6-5 and TRBJ1-1, with D possibly being TRBD1 (6 bases). The CDR3 spans 16 residues. CDR1 is MNHEY, CDR2 SVGAGI, per germline. The germline V and J ends were trimmed by 0 bases and 3 bases, with 14 bases remaining between them. The CDR3: CASSYSNQGLDTEAFF. CDR3 in DNA: TGTGCCAGCAGTTACTCGAATCAGGGGTTGGACACTGAAGCTTTCTTT.

This sequence joins TRBV11-2 and TRBJ1-2, with a possible D match to TRBD1 (6 bases). The ends were cut back, 5 bases at V and 4 bases at J, with 17 bases in the middle. Germline V CDR1 and CDR2: SGHAT, FQNNGV. The CDR3 sequence is 15 residues long. Written as DNA, the CDR3 is TGTGCCAGCAGCGAGGGCAGGGGAAGCGGCTATGGCTACACCTTC. This sequence encodes CASSEGRGSGYGYTF.

The rearrangement uses TRBV6-1 and TRBJ1-5; no reliable D call. V was shortened by 3 bases and J by 5 bases, with 8 bases between the two germline ends. Germline CDR1 and CDR2: MNHNS and SASEGT. The CDR3 covers 13 residues. The CDR3 here is CASSEVEDQPQHF. The DNA of the CDR3 is TGTGCCAGCAGTGAGGTCGAAGATCAGCCCCAGCATTTT.

This clone was detected only once. The chain links TRBV5-1 to TRBJ2-2; D is ambiguous. Germline lookup yields CDR1 SGHRS and CDR2 YFSETQ. The V and J ends lost 0 bases and 8 bases respectively, with 11 bases between them. This CDR3 comprises 14 residues. Written as DNA, the CDR3 is TGCGCCAGCAGCTTGGCGGCGAGTCCTGGGGAGCTGTTTTTT. This translates into CASSLAASPGELFF.

This chain connects TRBV27 to TRBJ1-2; 12 bases align to TRBD1. Unmatched junction bases numbered 6, after V lost 0 bases and J lost 4 bases. Germline V gene sequence: CDR1 MNHEY, CDR2 SMNVEV (reference sequence). The CDR3 spans 17 residues. CDR3 nucleotides: TGTGCCAGCAGTTTATCGAATGGGGACAGGGGGCCCTATGGCTACACCTTC. Protein: CASSLSNGDRGPYGYTF.

The V and J genes are TRBV27 and TRBJ1-6; 8 nucleotides align to TRBD1. V lost 2 bases to trimming and J lost 6 bases; unmatched junction nucleotides: 9. The CDR3 covers 17 residues. Germline-derived CDR1 and CDR2 are MNHEY and SMNVEV (reference sequence). The CDR3 nucleotides are TGTGCCAGCAGTTTACTCAAGAGGGACAGGATTAATTCACCCCTCCACTTT. As protein: CASSLLKRDRINSPLHF.